The 10 T cell receptor beta chains in this list originate from one sample, sequenced in a study of patients and donors after allogeneic stem cell transplantation. TCRdb reprocessed the RT-PCR reads with MiXCR, giving one entry per CDR3 protein. The sample has roughly 150,000 distinct CDR3 sequences; 24% are singletons. Sequenced: blood, either unsorted or a sorted T cell fraction (not recorded which). The receptors were gathered from a human donor who was either an allogeneic HSCT recipient or a stem cell or donor lymphocyte infusion donor (not recorded which). It is not recorded whose cells these are; they may come from a transplant donor.

V usage is TRBV27 and J usage is TRBJ2-3; possible D gene TRBD2, 6 bases. This CDR3 comprises 16 residues. Trimming removed 5 bases from V and 1 base from J, with 16 bases in between. Germline CDR1 and CDR2: MNHEY and SMNVEV (reference sequence). The CDR3 DNA reads as TGTGCCAGCAGTCCGCTACGTCCTAGCGGCACAGATACGCAGTATTTT. Its translation: CASSPLRPSGTDTQYF.

This clonotype has a handful of counts. The V and J genes are TRBV2 and TRBJ1-2, with D possibly matching TRBD1 (5 bases). Germline-derived CDR1 and CDR2 are SNHLY and FYNNEI. V lost 11 bases to trimming and J lost 2 bases, with 15 bases between them. The CDR3 has 13 residues. The CDR3 DNA follows: TGTGCCTTACGGGTGACAGACAACTATGGCTACACCTTC. The encoded protein is CALRVTDNYGYTF.

CDR3 nucleotides: TGTGCCAGCAGCTTAGCGGGGACTACGCTGAACACTGAAGCTTTCTTT. Translating it yields CASSLAGTTLNTEAFF. J is TRBJ1-1 and V is TRBV7-2, with D tentatively TRBD1 (5 bases). The CDR3 spans 16 residues. Trimming shortened V by 0 bases and J by 0 bases, and 11 bases separated the two germline ends. Germline V lookup: CDR1 SGHTA, CDR2 FQGNSA.

The chain links TRBV12-3 or TRBV12-4 to TRBJ1-6; D is unclear. The CDR3 is 16 amino acids. V dropped 5 bases and J dropped 0 bases, with 11 bases sitting between them. The CDR3 nucleotides are TGTGCCAGCAGTCCCTCATGGCTCTCCTATAATTCACCCCTCCACTTT. Protein product: CASSPSWLSYNSPLHF.

The gene calls are TRBV18 and TRBJ1-1; D call uncertain. The germline V and J ends were trimmed by 4 bases and 4 bases, with 13 bases remaining between them. CDR3 length equals 14 residues. The germline CDR1 and CDR2 sequences are KGHSH and LQKENI. The CDR3 here is CASSQEPPSTEAFF. The CDR3, as DNA: TGTGCCAGCTCACAGGAGCCTCCCTCCACTGAAGCTTTCTTT.

The chain couples TRBV25-1 to TRBJ1-1; a weak D match, TRBD1 (6 bases). Per the germline V gene, CDR1 is MGHDK and CDR2 is SYGVNS. Between the trimmed V and J ends, which lost 3 bases and 6 bases, there was a span of 14 bases. The CDR3 runs 14 residues. In DNA, the CDR3 is TGTGCCAGCAGTGATCAGGGAAGGGGGGCTGAAGCTTTCTTT. Translation gives CASSDQGRGAEAFF.

This chain links TRBV12-3 or TRBV12-4 with TRBJ2-3; D not resolved. The CDR3 spans 15 residues. V lost 3 bases, J lost 2 bases, and 12 bases lay in between. The CDR3 region has the DNA TGTGCCAGCAGTTTCTCGGTGGATCCCACAGATACGCAGTATTTT. Encoded protein: CASSFSVDPTDTQYF.

This chain uses TRBV5-1 with TRBJ1-5; D is uncertain. This CDR3 is built from 13 residues. Deletions cut 3 bases from V and 4 bases from J, with 8 bases between. From germline, CDR1 is SGHRS and CDR2 YFSETQ. This CDR3 reads CASSSGKNQPQHF. The CDR3 DNA follows: TGCGCCAGCAGCTCCGGCAAGAATCAGCCCCAGCATTTT.

The CDR3: CASSLVWEAYEQYF. The CDR3 coding sequence is TGCGCCAGCAGCTTGGTGTGGGAGGCCTACGAGCAGTACTTC. This rearrangement joins TRBV5-1 to TRBJ2-7; maybe TRBD2 (6 bases). Deletions cut 0 bases from V and 2 bases from J, with 9 bases between. The CDR3 has 14 residues. Germline CDR1 is SGHRS and CDR2 is YFSETQ. The full variable domain, completed using reference TRBV5-1 and TRBJ2-7, is KAGVTQTPRYLIKTRGQQVTLSCSPISGHRSVSWYQQTPGQGLQFLFEYFSETQRNKGNFPGRFSGRQFSNSRSEMNVSTLELGDSALYLCASSLVWEAYEQYFGPGTRLTVT.

This clonotype was recorded once. V usage is TRBV20-1 and J usage is TRBJ2-3, with 8 positions matching TRBD2. Germline assignment: CDR1 DFQATT and CDR2 SNEGSKA (reference sequence). The CDR3 spans 16 residues. Trimming at V came to 6 bases and at J to 5 bases, leaving 16 bases not matched to a gene. The CDR3 loop reads CSALMLTGGYGDTQYF. The CDR3 nucleotides read TGCAGTGCGCTAATGTTGACGGGGGGGTACGGAGATACGCAGTATTTT.